This T cell receptor (beta chain) was captured in a study of CD8 T cells in ankylosing spondylitis. V shed 5 bases and J shed 2 bases, with 15 bases lying between them. The CDR3 has 15 residues. CDR1 is MGHRA, CDR2 YSYEKL, per germline. Many counts were recorded for this clonotype. TCRdb re-derived calls from the 5' RACE reads in MiXCR, one entry per CDR3 protein. Of fewer than 150,000 distinct CDR3 sequences in the sample, about 7% were seen once. This sequence was found in a female donor with ankylosing spondylitis or in good health (not recorded which). This chain connects TRBV4-1 to TRBJ1-1; D uncertain. Specimen: blood, either unsorted or a sorted T cell fraction (not recorded which). The CDR3 nucleotides are TGCGCCAGCAGCGGAGGAGGACGGGGAAACACTGAAGCTTTCTTT. It is translated as CASSGGGRGNTEAFF.